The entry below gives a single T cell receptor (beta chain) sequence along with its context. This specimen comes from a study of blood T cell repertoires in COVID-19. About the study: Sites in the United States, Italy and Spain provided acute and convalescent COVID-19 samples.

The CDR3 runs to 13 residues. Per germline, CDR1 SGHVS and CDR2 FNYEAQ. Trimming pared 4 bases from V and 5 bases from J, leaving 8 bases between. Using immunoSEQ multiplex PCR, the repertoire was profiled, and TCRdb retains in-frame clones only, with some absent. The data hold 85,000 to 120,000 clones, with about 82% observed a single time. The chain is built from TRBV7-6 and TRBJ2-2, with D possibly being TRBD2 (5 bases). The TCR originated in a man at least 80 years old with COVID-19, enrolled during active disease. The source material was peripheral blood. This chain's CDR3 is CASSSGLTGELFF. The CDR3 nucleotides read TGTGCCAGCAGCTCTGGACTGACCGGGGAGCTGTTTTTT.